A selection of T cell receptor beta chains follows, all from one sample in a study of T cells expressing NK-cell markers. TCRdb re-called the 5' RACE reads and gives one entry per CDR3 protein, without DNA. This repertoire includes 20,000 or so distinct CDR3 sequences. Sequencing input: blood T cells: a sorted CD56 or NKG2C T cell subset, CD4+ or CD8+ T cells, or bulk PBMC T cells (not recorded which). These receptors all stem from a man aged 18 to 69 in good health. The CDR3 runs from the conserved cysteine through the conserved F or W.

v_gene: TRBV5-6
j_gene: TRBJ2-5
CDR3aa: CASRTGVGETQYF

v_gene: TRBV7-8
j_gene: TRBJ1-1
CDR3aa: CASRPQGTNTEAFF

v_gene: TRBV7-2
j_gene: TRBJ2-2
CDR3aa: CASSQPGQGSGELFF

v_gene: TRBV28
j_gene: TRBJ1-2
CDR3aa: CASSAGTGAHYGYTF

v_gene: TRBV28
j_gene: TRBJ1-5
CDR3aa: CASSLGGSNQPQHF

v_gene: TRBV7-8
j_gene: TRBJ2-1
CDR3aa: CASSLTGEASGINEQFF

v_gene: TRBV20-1
j_gene: TRBJ2-1
CDR3aa: CSASNMAGGPIEQFF

v_gene: TRBV20-1
j_gene: TRBJ2-7
CDR3aa: CSARRETGTGDWYEQYF

v_gene: TRBV21-1
j_gene: TRBJ1-3
CDR3aa: CASSKGGGRTGDAGTIYF

v_gene: TRBV10-3
j_gene: TRBJ2-7
CDR3aa: CAVSPTSGSLHAYEQYF

v_gene: TRBV19
j_gene: TRBJ2-3
CDR3aa: CASKRGASLDTQYF

v_gene: TRBV7-3
j_gene: TRBJ2-2
CDR3aa: CASSKGPAGGRGELFF

v_gene: TRBV19
j_gene: TRBJ2-1
CDR3aa: CASSIGLNNEQFF

v_gene: TRBV12-3/TRBV12-4
j_gene: TRBJ2-7
CDR3aa: CASRNSILYEQYF

v_gene: TRBV30
j_gene: TRBJ1-6
CDR3aa: CAWSVGSIDSPLHF

v_gene: TRBV15
j_gene: TRBJ2-3
CDR3aa: CATSRGRVDTQYF

v_gene: TRBV9
j_gene: TRBJ2-3
CDR3aa: CASSVQGEPRTDTQYF

v_gene: TRBV30
j_gene: TRBJ1-6
CDR3aa: CAWGRDSSYNSPLHF

v_gene: TRBV7-2
j_gene: TRBJ2-2
CDR3aa: CASSFALATNTGELFF

v_gene: TRBV7-2
j_gene: TRBJ1-3
CDR3aa: CASSPQGLGNTIYF

v_gene: TRBV4-3
j_gene: TRBJ1-3
CDR3aa: CASSLGTGEKSGNTIYF

v_gene: TRBV7-9
j_gene: TRBJ2-7
CDR3aa: CASSPHANEQYF

v_gene: TRBV4-2
j_gene: TRBJ2-3
CDR3aa: CASSQDSLAGDTDTQYF

v_gene: TRBV24-1
j_gene: TRBJ2-1
CDR3aa: CATSDSFRGNEQFF

v_gene: TRBV11-2
j_gene: TRBJ2-7
CDR3aa: CASSPGFGYEQYF

v_gene: TRBV12-3/TRBV12-4
j_gene: TRBJ1-6
CDR3aa: CASSGGLPNSPLHF

v_gene: TRBV7-9
j_gene: TRBJ2-7
CDR3aa: CASSFGQGPYEQYF

v_gene: TRBV20-1
j_gene: TRBJ2-7
CDR3aa: CSARPTLGGPYEQYF

v_gene: TRBV5-5
j_gene: TRBJ1-2
CDR3aa: CASTRQASHYGYTF

v_gene: TRBV7-2
j_gene: TRBJ1-6
CDR3aa: CASSVGGAPSDSPLHF

v_gene: TRBV20-1
j_gene: TRBJ2-5
CDR3aa: CSASKAGGEQETQYF

v_gene: TRBV2
j_gene: TRBJ2-5
CDR3aa: CASSGLAGRETQYF